This T cell receptor (beta chain) was observed in a study of beta chain features in type 1 diabetes. Findings and caveats of the study: Across patients, naive, central memory and Treg TCRB repertoires exhibited apparently greater similarity than was observed across healthy donors. Moderately but significantly shorter TCRB CDR3s were found in Type 1 diabetes patients in all four CD4+ subsets.

About this clone: Its target is not known.

Expressed TCRB transcripts were sequenced because the entire RNA isolate underwent reverse transcription. Generated by immunoSEQ multiplex PCR, the TCRdb table keeps only in-frame clones and is missing some. The data show some 660,000 clones, around 15% seen once. Germline-derived CDR1 and CDR2 are MNHNS and SASEGT. CDR3 size: 14 residues. V was pared by 5 bases and J by 5 bases, with 4 bases of the junction left unmatched. Sequencing input: naive CD4+ T cells from blood. The receptor was isolated from a man aged 18 to 35 with type 1 diabetes. The V gene is TRBV6-1, the J gene TRBJ2-5, with TRBD2 matching over 11 bases. This CDR3 is CASSKLAGVETQYF. CDR3 DNA: TGTGCCAGCAGTAAACTAGCGGGAGTGGAGACCCAGTACTTC.